The rows below give T cell receptor beta chains drawn from one sample of a study of blood T cell repertoires in COVID-19. Sequencing was performed with immunoSEQ multiplex PCR; in TCRdb, only in-frame clones are kept and a portion is missing. Of 150,000 to 200,000 clones listed, around 89% are singletons. Specimen: peripheral blood. All receptors come from a man aged 18 to 35 who had recovered from COVID-19. Both conserved end residues are part of each CDR3. A D gene is named only where the DNA matches it firmly. A row's size may be missing; if present it is once, few, many or a size class.

d_gene,v_gene,j_gene,abundance,CDR3nt,CDR3aa
.,TRBV30,TRBJ2-7,.,TGTGCCTGGAGTTGGGGAGACTACGAGCAGTACTTC,CAWSWGDYEQYF
TRBD2,TRBV6-2/TRBV6-3,TRBJ2-7,.,TGTGCCAGCAGTTACGGGTTAGCGGGAGGGAACCACGAGCAGTACTTC,CASSYGLAGGNHEQYF
TRBD2,TRBV15,TRBJ2-1,.,TGTGCCACCAGCAGAGATTCGGCGGGAGGGCCTGACAATGAGCAGTTCTTC,CATSRDSAGGPDNEQFF
TRBD1,TRBV5-8,TRBJ1-5,.,TGTGCCAGCAGCTTTTTTTCCGGGACAGCTAGCAATCAGCCCCAGCATTTT,CASSFFSGTASNQPQHF
.,TRBV7-2,TRBJ2-2,.,TGTGCCAGCAGTAGACGACAGGCCGGGGAGCTGTTTTTT,CASSRRQAGELFF
TRBD1,TRBV19,TRBJ1-5,.,TGTGCCAGTAAACAGGACAGGGGATATGGCAATCAGCCCCAGCATTTT,CASKQDRGYGNQPQHF
.,TRBV5-1,TRBJ1-1,.,TGCGCCAGCAGCCAGGGTCAGGAGGCTTTCTTT,CASSQGQEAFF
TRBD1,TRBV27,TRBJ2-3,.,TGTGCCAGCAGTTTATCTGGACAGGGTTACACAGATACGCAGTATTTT,CASSLSGQGYTDTQYF
TRBD2,TRBV12-5,TRBJ2-3,.,TGTGCTAGTGGTCTCGGACTAGTCACAGATACGCAGTATTTT,CASGLGLVTDTQYF
TRBD2,TRBV3-1/TRBV3-2,TRBJ2-7,.,TGTGCCAGCAGCCAAGTAACGACTAGCGGGAGAGGACAGTACTTC,CASSQVTTSGRGQYF
TRBD1,TRBV11-2,TRBJ2-7,.,TGTGCCAGCAGCTCCGGGACAGGGCCCTACGAGCAGTACTTC,CASSSGTGPYEQYF
TRBD1,TRBV6-1,TRBJ1-2,.,TGTGCCAGCAGTGAAGTATCTTCAGGGCTTCGGGACAGGGGTTGGGGCTACACCTTC,CASSEVSSGLRDRGWGYTF
.,TRBV6-1,TRBJ1-2,.,TGTGCCAGCAGTGACGTCAGGTTCTATGGCTACACCTTC,CASSDVRFYGYTF
.,TRBV5-1,TRBJ1-1,.,TGCGCCAGCAGTCTTGGGTCCCTTACTAAGAACACTGAAGCTTTCTTT,CASSLGSLTKNTEAFF
.,TRBV5-1,TRBJ1-5,.,TGCGCCAGCAGCTTTCAGGGGAATCAGCCCCAGCATTTT,CASSFQGNQPQHF
.,TRBV5-1,TRBJ2-2,.,TGCGCCAGCAGCTTGGGGCGGGAGCTGTTTTTT,CASSLGRELFF
.,TRBV2,TRBJ1-1,.,TGTGCCAGCAGTGCACAACGCACTGAAGCTTTCTTT,CASSAQRTEAFF
TRBD2,TRBV28,TRBJ2-7,once,TGTGCCACCGCGGGACTAGCGGGAGCGGCGTACGAGCAGTACTTC,CATAGLAGAAYEQYF